Below are 9 T cell receptor beta chains sequenced from a single sample in a study of Ad26.COV2.S vaccination and SARS-CoV-2 variants. Stated treatment: approximately 18 received Ad26.COV2.S at low or high dose, single or two shots; five or six received placebo; per-sample allocation not given. Each sample was drawn 63 days after the first injection (of vaccine or placebo). Some clones are missing from TCRdb's copy, which holds only in-frame ones; the method was immunoSEQ multiplex PCR. Of about 330,000 clones in the sample, roughly 90% are singletons; the top ten hold around 5.5%. The sample here was peripheral blood, taken in a trial of Ad26.COV2.S vaccine versus placebo. Source of these receptors: a person aged 18-65 years who received the Ad26.COV2.S COVID-19 vaccine or a placebo.

The chain employs TRBV4-1 and TRBJ1-2, with D unresolved. CDR3 size: 17 residues. V lost 0 bases, J lost 4 bases, and 18 bases lay in between. Germline CDR1 and CDR2: MGHRA and YSYEKL. This CDR3 reads CASSQDRTGPPGYGYTF. CDR3 sequence (DNA): TGCGCCAGCAGCCAAGATCGCACCGGGCCCCCAGGCTATGGCTACACCTTC.

The J gene is TRBJ1-3, the V gene TRBV7-2, with a tentative D call TRBD1 (6 bases). CDR3 length equals 17 residues. Germline V CDR1 and CDR2: SGHTA, FQGNSA. Trimming stripped 0 bases from V and 0 bases from J, with 12 bases between. The CDR3 spells CASSLATGVSSGNTIYF. The CDR3 DNA is TGTGCCAGCAGCTTAGCGACAGGCGTTAGCTCTGGAAACACCATATATTTT.

This clone was detected once. The chain has TRBV4-1 and TRBJ2-1; no clear D. Per germline, CDR1 MGHRA and CDR2 YSYEKL. The germline V and J ends were trimmed by 1 base and 9 bases, with 7 bases remaining between them. This CDR3 has 12 amino acids. The CDR3 region has the DNA TGCGCCAGCAGCCAAGGGCCCAGTGAGCAGTTCTTC. This encodes CASSQGPSEQFF.

The gene calls are TRBV5-1 and TRBJ2-2; the match to TRBD2 covers 8 bases. With V trimmed by 3 bases and J by 4 bases, 8 bases remained unmatched. Germline loops: CDR1 SGHRS, CDR2 YFSETQ. This CDR3 contains 16 residues. The CDR3 DNA sequence: TGCGCCAGCAGCTCCCAAGCGGGAGTGAGCACCGGGGAGCTGTTTTTT. Encoded protein: CASSSQAGVSTGELFF.

This chain connects TRBV19 to TRBJ2-5, with D hard to call. The length of the CDR3 is 13 residues. Per the germline V gene, CDR1 is LNHDA and CDR2 is SQIVND (reference sequence). V shed 9 bases and J shed 2 bases, with 13 bases lying between them. CDR3 sequence: CASSRRSQETQYF. CDR3 bases: TGTGCCAGCTCAAGGCGGAGTCAAGAGACCCAGTACTTC.

The rearrangement links TRBV5-6 to TRBJ1-2; D gene uncertain. This CDR3 has 15 residues. Germline V gene data show CDR1 as SGHDT and CDR2 as YYEEEE. V lost 0 bases and J lost 5, with 14 bases in between. CDR3 residues: CASSLESHKRYGYTF. The DNA for the CDR3 is TGTGCCAGCAGCTTGGAGTCCCACAAAAGATATGGCTACACCTTC. The full variable domain, with the rest looked up from reference TRBV5-6 and TRBJ1-2, is DAGVTQSPTHLIKTRGQQVTLRCSPKSGHDTVSWYQQALGQGPQFIFQYYEEEERQRGNFPDRFSGHQFPNYSSELNVNALLLGDSALYLCASSLESHKRYGYTFGSGTRLTVV.

The chain is built from TRBV7-9 and TRBJ2-7; D is uncertain. The germline CDR1 and CDR2 sequences are SEHNR and FQNEAQ (reference sequence). The CDR3 covers 14 residues. Trimming shortened V by 4 bases and J by 4 bases, and 14 bases separated the two germline ends. CDR3 region: CASSSGDIGYEQYF. As DNA, the CDR3 is TGTGCCAGCAGCTCCGGCGACATCGGGTACGAGCAGTACTTC.

The J gene is TRBJ1-1, the V gene TRBV7-9; weak D call: TRBD1 (6 bases). V was trimmed by 5 bases and J by 7 bases, leaving 17 bases between them. This CDR3 is 14 amino acids long. CDR1 is SEHNR, CDR2 FQNEAQ, per germline (reference sequence). CDR3 loop: CASSLQGGGDEAFF. CDR3 nucleotides: TGTGCCAGCAGCCTCCAGGGAGGGGGGGATGAAGCTTTCTTT.

This clone was found a few times. This chain links TRBV6-4 with TRBJ1-1; no firm D call. Germline values: CDR1 MRHNA, CDR2 SNTAGT. The CDR3 runs 13 residues. V dropped 5 bases and J dropped 1 base, with 8 bases sitting between them. CDR3 nucleotides: TGTGCCAGCAGTAAGGAGAGGAACACTGAAGCTTTCTTT. It yields the protein CASSKERNTEAFF.